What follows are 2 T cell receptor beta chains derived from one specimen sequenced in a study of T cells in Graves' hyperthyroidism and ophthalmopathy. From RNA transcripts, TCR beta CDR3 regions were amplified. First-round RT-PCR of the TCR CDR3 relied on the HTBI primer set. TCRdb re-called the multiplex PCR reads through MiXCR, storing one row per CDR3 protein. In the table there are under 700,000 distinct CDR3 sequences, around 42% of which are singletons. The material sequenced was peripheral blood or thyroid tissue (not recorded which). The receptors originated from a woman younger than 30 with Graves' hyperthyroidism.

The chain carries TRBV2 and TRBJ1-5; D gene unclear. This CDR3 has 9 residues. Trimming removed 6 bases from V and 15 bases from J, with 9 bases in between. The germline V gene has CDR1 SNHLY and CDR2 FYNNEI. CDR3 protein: CASSFTRHF. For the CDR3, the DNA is TGTGCCAGCAGCTTCACCCGGCATTTT.

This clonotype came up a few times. CDR3 DNA: TGCGCCAGCAGCTTGAACCCCCCCCAGGGCGACGAGCAGTACTTC. This translates into CASSLNPPQGDEQYF. V usage is TRBV5-1 and J usage is TRBJ2-7, with a tentative D call TRBD1 (5 bases). V lost 1 base, J lost 5 bases, and 16 bases lay in between. Germline CDR1 and CDR2: SGHRS and YFSETQ. This CDR3 has 15 amino acids.